The rows below give T cell receptor beta chains drawn from one sample of a study of shared clonotypes between healthy human individuals. Only in-frame clones appear in the TCRdb table, and some are missing; sequencing was by immunoSEQ multiplex PCR. Of about 2,500,000 clones listed, just over 90% are singletons. Material for sequencing was naive CD4+ T cells sorted from blood. The receptors here all came from a man younger than 35 in good health. Each CDR3 is given with its conserved first and last residue. A D gene is named only where the DNA matches it firmly. A clone size is listed for some rows: how often the clone was seen (once, few, many), or a class if it is expanded.

CDR3nt | CDR3aa | j_gene | v_gene | abundance | d_gene
TGTGCCAGCAGGACCCTTGGGGGGAATCACGGCAACACCATATATTTT | CASRTLGGNHGNTIYF | TRBJ1-3 | TRBV5-6 | - | -
TGTGCCAGTAGTATCCCCGCGGAGACCTATGGCTACACCTTC | CASSIPAETYGYTF | TRBJ1-2 | TRBV19 | - | -
TGTGCCAGCAGCTTAGTTCTCGGATCCGGGGAGCTGTTTTTT | CASSLVLGSGELFF | TRBJ2-2 | TRBV7-9 | - | -
TGCGCCAGCAGCCAAGAGAGAGGGTACAGTGGCGAGCAGTACTTC | CASSQERGYSGEQYF | TRBJ2-7 | TRBV4-1 | - | -
TGTGCTAGCAGCTTAGCTTTCGGGCCTAGCACAGATACGCAGTATTTT | CASSLAFGPSTDTQYF | TRBJ2-3 | TRBV7-7 | - | -
TGTGCCAGCAGCTTAGCAGGGACGAACACTGAAGCTTTCTTT | CASSLAGTNTEAFF | TRBJ1-1 | TRBV7-6 | once | -
TGCGCCAGCAGCTCCACCTACAATGAGCAGTTCTTC | CASSSTYNEQFF | TRBJ2-1 | TRBV5-1 | - | -
TGTGCCAGCAGCCAAGGGACAGCCCCTAGAAACATTCAGTACTTC | CASSQGTAPRNIQYF | TRBJ2-4 | TRBV7-9 | - | TRBD1
TGTGCCAGCAGCCCCGATAGAGCGTACAGGGGGAGCTGGCCCTACACCTTC | CASSPDRAYRGSWPYTF | TRBJ1-2 | TRBV7-6 | once | TRBD1
TGTGCCAGCAGCGTAGCAGCCGGGCTCGGGAACACTGAAGCTTTCTTT | CASSVAAGLGNTEAFF | TRBJ1-1 | TRBV9 | - | -
TGTGCCAGCAGTAGGGGACAGGGGTTCTACGAGCAGTACTTC | CASSRGQGFYEQYF | TRBJ2-7 | TRBV28 | - | TRBD1
TGCAGTGCCAACGGACTCGATGAGCAGTTCTTC | CSANGLDEQFF | TRBJ2-1 | TRBV20-1 | - | -
TGCGCCAGCAGCACAGGCTCTAGCGGGGGCACAGATACGCAGTATTTT | CASSTGSSGGTDTQYF | TRBJ2-3 | TRBV5-1 | - | TRBD2
TGTGCCAGCAGTTACGGACAGGGGAGTGAAAAACTGTTTTTT | CASSYGQGSEKLFF | TRBJ1-4 | TRBV28 | once | TRBD1
TGTGCCAGCAGCCCCGGCTGGGGGATAGGCCCAGACTACGAGCAGTACTTC | CASSPGWGIGPDYEQYF | TRBJ2-7 | TRBV7-2 | - | -
TGTGCCAGTAGTCCCCTGACACTGTCTGGAAACACCATATATTTT | CASSPLTLSGNTIYF | TRBJ1-3 | TRBV19 | - | -
TGTGCCAGCAGCAACAAGGGGGGGACGGAGAGGTTCTACGAGCAGTACTTC | CASSNKGGTERFYEQYF | TRBJ2-7 | TRBV7-2 | once | -
TGTGCCAGCAGCTTTAGGACGGACAAGAATGAAAAACTGTTTTTT | CASSFRTDKNEKLFF | TRBJ1-4 | TRBV7-9 | - | -
TGCGCCAGCAGACGACAGGGGGCACCCTACAATGAGCAGTTCTTC | CASRRQGAPYNEQFF | TRBJ2-1 | TRBV5-1 | - | TRBD1
TGTGCCAGCAGCACGGCAGGAGGCTGGGGTGAGCAGTTCTTC | CASSTAGGWGEQFF | TRBJ2-1 | TRBV7-2 | - | -
TGTGCCAGCAGTGACAGACAGGGAGGGAAGGCTAATGAAAAACTGTTTTTT | CASSDRQGGKANEKLFF | TRBJ1-4 | TRBV6-1 | - | TRBD1
TGTGCCAGCAGTTTACAGGGGACGGTGAACACTGAAGCTTTCTTT | CASSLQGTVNTEAFF | TRBJ1-1 | TRBV27 | - | -
TGTGCCATCAGTGAGCGTTCCCTGACGGCCTACAATGAGCAGTTCTTC | CAISERSLTAYNEQFF | TRBJ2-1 | TRBV10-3 | - | -
TGTGCCAGCAGCTCGGAATTAGGAGTGAACACCGGGGAGCTGTTTTTT | CASSSELGVNTGELFF | TRBJ2-2 | TRBV7-2 | - | -
TGCGCCAGCAGGTCAGGGGAGGGCCGCTACAATGAGCAGTTCTTC | CASRSGEGRYNEQFF | TRBJ2-1 | TRBV5-1 | - | -
TGTGCCAGCAGCGTGACAGGAACCCAACCCTTCGAGCAGTACTTC | CASSVTGTQPFEQYF | TRBJ2-7 | TRBV9 | - | -
TGTGCCAGCCTACCGCGCGGGAGAGAAGAGACCCAGTACTTC | CASLPRGREETQYF | TRBJ2-5 | TRBV28 | - | TRBD2
TGTGCCAGCTCACCCGGACTGCAAGAGACCCAGTACTTC | CASSPGLQETQYF | TRBJ2-5 | TRBV18 | once | -
TGTGCCAGCAGCTTAAATCAGGGGGTGGTTTTCTTT | CASSLNQGVVFF | TRBJ1-1 | TRBV7-9 | - | TRBD1
TGTGCCAGCAGTTGGGGTCCTAACACTGAAGCTTTCTTT | CASSWGPNTEAFF | TRBJ1-1 | TRBV7-8 | - | -
TGTGCCACCCAAGGGGGTGGGAACACTGAAGCTTTCTTT | CATQGGGNTEAFF | TRBJ1-1 | TRBV5-4 | - | -
TGTGCCAGCAGCTACAGGGGGGGGGTCAATCAGCCCCAGCATTTT | CASSYRGGVNQPQHF | TRBJ1-5 | TRBV7-9 | - | TRBD1